This TCR beta chain is drawn from a study of cytomegalovirus exposure and HLA in healthy donors. Study-level results: The investigators catalogued 150 to 200 TCR beta chains as cytomegalovirus-associated. Subsequent analysis revealed that first-cohort TCR clusters tended to co-occur in the roughly 120 validation repertoires.

The donors were part of the validation cohort of 100 to 150 subjects. That cohort was separate from the first cohort, which comprised 700 or so subjects. The CDR3 is made up of 15 amino acids. CDR1 is SQVTM, CDR2 ANQGSEA, per germline. The repertoire was sequenced with immunoSEQ multiplex PCR; TCRdb's copy has only in-frame clones and lacks some. The table has fewer than 250,000 clones, 85% to 90% seen once. This clone was observed once. Its antigen is currently unknown. One junction end disagrees with the germline gene, perhaps due to a read error. V is TRBV29-1 and J is TRBJ2-3; 10 bases line up with TRBD2. Sequencing was performed on PBMCs. The source of this sequence is a man aged 18-30 years in good health and CMV-seronegative. The chain's CDR3 is CSAESGGALADTQYF. The DNA for the CDR3 is TGCAGCGCTGAAAGCGGGGGGGCTCTGGCAGATACGCAGTATTTT.